A single sample gave rise to the 32 T cell receptor beta chains below, sequenced in a study of monozygotic twins with inflammatory bowel disease. Following a re-call of the 5' RACE reads, TCRdb has one entry per CDR3 protein and lacks DNA. In total, the table holds more than 85,000 distinct CDR3 sequences. The sample comprised blood. These receptors were taken from a human donor with ulcerative colitis or Crohn's disease, or a healthy co-twin of an affected twin (not recorded which).

This sequence joins TRBV20-1 and TRBJ2-7; TCRdb's assignment of TRBD1 cannot be checked, as there is no DNA. CDR1 and CDR2 (germline): DFQATT, SNEGSKA (reference sequence). The CDR3 is 14 residues long. This chain's CDR3 is CSARVQGDIYEQYF.

This sequence joins TRBV7-6 and TRBJ2-1. Germline CDR1 reads SGHVS; CDR2 reads FNYEAQ. CDR3 length: 12 residues. The CDR3 sequence: CASSLHRDEQFF.

The V and J genes are TRBV27 and TRBJ2-2. Germline CDR1 is MNHEY and CDR2 is SMNVEV (reference sequence). The CDR3 contains 13 residues. CDR3 amino acids: CASSWDVGGELFF.

This chain connects TRBV5-4 to TRBJ2-5. Germline assignment: CDR1 SGHNT and CDR2 YYREEE (reference sequence). This CDR3 contains 12 residues. The chain's CDR3 is CASSLDQETQYF.

The chain recombines TRBV20-1 with TRBJ2-7; TCRdb indicates TRBD1, and absent DNA this call remains unverified. Germline V CDR1 and CDR2: DFQATT, SNEGSKA (reference sequence). The CDR3 length is 14 residues. The chain's CDR3 is CSASPGAISAEQYF.

The rearrangement joins TRBV6-1 to TRBJ2-7; lacking DNA, the TRBD1 call made by TCRdb goes unchecked. The CDR3 runs to 13 residues. Germline V gives CDR1 MNHNS, CDR2 SASEGT. The CDR3 sequence: CARNRDRVYEQYF.

The chain uses TRBV28 and TRBJ2-2; TCRdb's assignment of TRBD2 cannot be checked, as there is no DNA. CDR1 and CDR2 (germline): MDHEN, SYDVKM. This CDR3 comprises 15 residues. CDR3 in amino acids: CASKPTSGNTGELFF.

The chain is built from TRBV20-1 and TRBJ1-5; the D call of TRBD1 rests on TCRdb alone, since no DNA is present to check it. Germline-derived CDR1 and CDR2 are DFQATT and SNEGSKA (reference sequence). CDR3 size: 13 residues. The CDR3 loop is CSASGFSNQPQHF.

The chain combines TRBV5-4 with TRBJ2-1; TCRdb's D call, TRBD2, is unchecked because there is no DNA. CDR1 SGHNT and CDR2 YYREEE come from the germline V gene (reference sequence). The CDR3 totals 16 residues. The chain's CDR3 is CASSGRTSGAYNEQFF.

This CDR3 reads CASSLEYTGELFF. This chain connects TRBV28 to TRBJ2-2. Germline CDR1 and CDR2: MDHEN and SYDVKM. The CDR3 spans 13 residues.

The V gene is TRBV10-3, the J gene TRBJ2-5; TCRdb's assignment of TRBD2 cannot be checked, as there is no DNA. The V gene's germline CDR1 is ENHRY and CDR2 SYGVKD. The CDR3 sequence is 14 residues long. The CDR3 protein is CAISERAAQETQYF.

This chain connects TRBV6-5 to TRBJ1-6. The CDR3 runs to 14 residues. Germline CDR1 and CDR2: MNHEY and SVGAGI. CDR3: CASSYFGENSPLHF.

The V call is TRBV19, the J call TRBJ2-1; the D gene TCRdb calls, TRBD1, cannot be checked with no DNA. The CDR3 is 15 residues long. Germline values: CDR1 LNHDA, CDR2 SQIVND (reference sequence). CDR3 in amino acids: CASSTPGTEDNEQFF.

The chain recombines TRBV20-1 with TRBJ1-4. Germline lookup yields CDR1 DFQATT and CDR2 SNEGSKA (reference sequence). The CDR3 is 15 residues long. CDR3 amino acids: CSALDGGGGNEKLFF.

The CDR3 spells CSVDEGGTDTQYF. The chain is built from TRBV29-1 and TRBJ2-3; without DNA, the TCRdb call of TRBD2 cannot be checked. Germline V gene lookup returns CDR1 SQVTM and CDR2 ANQGSEA. The CDR3 spans 13 residues.

The genes are TRBV6-5 and TRBJ2-7. CDR1 is MNHEY, CDR2 SVGAGI, per germline. The CDR3 totals 14 residues. The CDR3 protein is CASSYSSGFYEQYF.

The rearrangement links TRBV12-3 or TRBV12-4 to TRBJ1-6. The CDR3 has 12 residues. The chain's CDR3 is CASSLPSSPLHF.

The chain links TRBV6-5 to TRBJ2-1; TCRdb's D gene call, TRBD2, goes unchecked for lack of DNA. From germline, CDR1 is MNHEY and CDR2 SVGAGI. CDR3 length: 16 amino acids. The CDR3 sequence is CASSSVWGEGYNEQFF.

The chain joins TRBV11-2 to TRBJ2-2; the D call from TCRdb, TRBD1, cannot be confirmed without DNA. Germline V CDR1 and CDR2: SGHAT, FQNNGV. The CDR3 has 16 residues. CDR3: CASSSYRGTNTGELFF. Full variable domain (rest looked up from reference TRBV11-2 and TRBJ2-2): EAGVAQSPRYKIIEKRQSVAFWCNPISGHATLYWYQQILGQGPKLLIQFQNNGVVDDSQLPKDRFSAERLKGVDSTLKIQPAKLEDSAVYLCASSSYRGTNTGELFFGEGSRLTVL.

The chain is built from TRBV5-1 and TRBJ2-3. This CDR3 has 12 amino acids. CDR1 SGHRS and CDR2 YFSETQ come from the germline V gene. CDR3 residues: CASTGRSDTQYF.

V gene TRBV5-1 combines with J gene TRBJ2-7; TCRdb's D call, TRBD1, is unchecked because there is no DNA. Germline CDR1 and CDR2: SGHRS and YFSETQ. The CDR3 covers 14 residues. The CDR3: CASGTGTGGNEQYF.

The rearrangement links TRBV6-1 to TRBJ2-3; absent DNA, TCRdb's TRBD2 call cannot be checked. CDR1 is MNHNS, CDR2 SASEGT, per germline. The CDR3 runs 16 residues. CDR3 residues: CASSEALADPTDTQYF.

The chain combines TRBV12-3 or TRBV12-4 with TRBJ2-5. The CDR3 is 13 amino acids. The CDR3 sequence is CASSARVQETQYF.

This chain connects TRBV7-8 to TRBJ2-2; checking the TCRdb D call of TRBD2 is not possible without DNA. Germline loops: CDR1 SGHVS, CDR2 FQNEAQ. The CDR3 sequence is 19 residues long. The CDR3 loop reads CASSLGSGLAGYDTGELFF. Full variable domain (missing parts from reference TRBV7-8 and TRBJ2-2): GAGVSQSPRYKVAKRGQDVALRCDPISGHVSLFWYQQALGQGPEFLTYFQNEAQLDKSGLPSDRFFAERPEGSVSTLKIQRTQQEDSAVYLCASSLGSGLAGYDTGELFFGEGSRLTVL.

The V gene is TRBV29-1, the J gene TRBJ2-3; absent DNA, TCRdb's TRBD1 call cannot be checked. The length of the CDR3 is 17 residues. Germline CDR1 is SQVTM and CDR2 is ANQGSEA. The CDR3 spells CSVEDSWGYLDTDTQYF.

The genes are TRBV12-3 or TRBV12-4 and TRBJ1-1; TCRdb names TRBD1, which stays unverified in the absence of DNA. This CDR3 has 15 residues. Here the CDR3 reads CASSPRTGSGTEVFF.

This chain links TRBV10-2 with TRBJ2-2; TCRdb reports TRBD1, a call that lacks DNA to check it against. Germline CDR1 is WSHSY and CDR2 is SAAADI. This CDR3 has 15 amino acids. CDR3 residues: CASSERGAPARELFF.

The V and J genes are TRBV3-1 and TRBJ2-3; the D call from TCRdb, TRBD2, cannot be confirmed without DNA. This CDR3 contains 15 residues. The germline V gene encodes CDR1 LGHDT and CDR2 YNNKEL (reference sequence). The CDR3 reads CASSQVKRESDTQYF.

The chain has TRBV7-9 and TRBJ2-1; TCRdb returns TRBD2, unconfirmable since there is no DNA. The germline V gene encodes CDR1 SEHNR and CDR2 FQNEAQ (reference sequence). The CDR3 runs to 13 residues. The CDR3 here is CASSGPADNEQFF.

This chain links TRBV5-6 with TRBJ1-6. The germline CDR1 and CDR2 sequences are SGHDT and YYEEEE. The CDR3 sequence is 14 residues long. The CDR3 reads CASSLGRINSPLHF.

The CDR3 here is CASSNTGYLYEQYF. V and J are TRBV28 and TRBJ2-7; the TRBD1 assignment by TCRdb is unverifiable without DNA. CDR3 size: 14 residues. Looked up from germline, CDR1 is MDHEN and CDR2 is SYDVKM.

The V gene is TRBV3-1, the J gene TRBJ2-5; absent DNA, TCRdb's TRBD2 call cannot be checked. The CDR3 is 14 residues long. Germline CDR1 and CDR2: LGHDT and YNNKEL (reference sequence). The chain's CDR3 is CASRRSGSEETQYF.